What follows are 32 T cell receptor beta chains derived from one specimen sequenced in a study of blood T cell repertoires in COVID-19. TCRdb's table, derived via immunoSEQ multiplex PCR, lists solely in-frame clones and lacks some. The sample contains 90,000 or so clones, around 90% of which appear only once. Specimen: peripheral blood. These receptors were collected from a human donor with active COVID-19. The donor label of this sample is uncertain.

The chain's CDR3 is CASSYEKGVSYNEQFF. The CDR3 DNA reads as TGTGCCAGCAGTTACGAGAAGGGGGTATCCTACAATGAGCAGTTCTTC. The chain joins TRBV6-5 to TRBJ2-1, with a possible D match to TRBD1 (6 bases). Trimming cost V 2 bases and J 1 base, with 12 bases left between them. The CDR3 covers 16 residues. Germline assignment: CDR1 MNHEY and CDR2 SVGAGI.

This sequence joins TRBV10-2 and TRBJ2-7; TRBD2 matches at 12 bases. Germline CDR1 and CDR2: WSHSY and SAAADI. V shed 6 bases, J shed 0 bases, and the junction held 6 bases outside the gene matches. This CDR3 has 16 residues. CDR3 in amino acids: CASRPTSGGISYEQYF. The CDR3, as DNA: TGCGCCAGCAGACCCACTAGCGGGGGGATCTCCTACGAGCAGTACTTC.

The chain carries TRBV19 and TRBJ2-2, with a possible D match to TRBD2 (5 bases). CDR3 length: 15 amino acids. V was shortened by 3 bases and J by 0 bases, with 8 bases between the two germline ends. CDR1 is LNHDA, CDR2 SQIVND, per germline (reference sequence). Written as DNA, the CDR3 is TGTGCCAGTAGTATGAGGGCCCCGAACACCGGGGAGCTGTTTTTT. It is translated as CASSMRAPNTGELFF. The variable domain in full, with the rest retrieved from reference TRBV19 and TRBJ2-2, is DGGITQSPKYLFRKEGQNVTLSCEQNLNHDAMYWYRQDPGQGLRLIYYSQIVNDFQKGDIAEGYSVSREKKESFPLTVTSAQKNPTAFYLCASSMRAPNTGELFFGEGSRLTVL.

The chain employs TRBV2 and TRBJ1-1; 9 bases fit TRBD1. The trim removed 9 bases at V and 4 bases at J, leaving 6 bases unmatched. Germline V gene sequence: CDR1 SNHLY, CDR2 FYNNEI. The CDR3 covers 13 residues. CDR3 region: CARRQGVSTEAFF. CDR3 nucleotide sequence: TGTGCCAGGCGACAGGGGGTCTCCACTGAAGCTTTCTTT.

The genes are TRBV29-1 and TRBJ1-4, with 10 nucleotides matching TRBD1. Germline V CDR1 and CDR2: SQVTM, ANQGSEA. Losses at the gene ends were 7 bases for V and 8 bases for J; bases not matched to a gene: 13. This CDR3 spans 15 amino acids. The CDR3 DNA follows: TGCAGCGCCGATTCGCCGGGACAGGGGTACGAAAAACTGTTTTTT. It encodes CSADSPGQGYEKLFF.

The J gene is TRBJ2-2, the V gene TRBV28; a weak D match, TRBD2 (5 bases). CDR1 and CDR2 (germline): MDHEN, SYDVKM. V gave up 5 bases and J gave up 4 bases, with 14 bases separating them. The CDR3 runs to 15 residues. The CDR3, as DNA: TGTGCCAGCAGTATCAGACTAAAACCCACCGGGGAGCTGTTTTTT. Protein product: CASSIRLKPTGELFF. Combining the CDR3 with reference TRBV28 and TRBJ2-2 gives the whole variable domain DVKVTQSSRYLVKRTGEKVFLECVQDMDHENMFWYRQDPGLGLRLIYFSYDVKMKEKGDIPEGYSVSREKKERFSLILESASTNQTSMYLCASSIRLKPTGELFFGEGSRLTVL.

The chain is built from TRBV9 and TRBJ2-7; TRBD2 might be the D (5 bases). Trimming left V 0 bases short and J 0 bases short, with 7 bases between. The CDR3 is 14 amino acids. From germline, CDR1 is SGDLS and CDR2 YYNGEE. The CDR3 spells CASSVGGFSYEQYF. The DNA of the CDR3 is TGTGCCAGCAGCGTAGGAGGGTTCTCCTACGAGCAGTACTTC.

The J gene is TRBJ2-1, the V gene TRBV7-9; D is possibly TRBD1 (6 bases). There are 18 residues in the CDR3. Germline loops: CDR1 SEHNR, CDR2 FQNEAQ (reference sequence). Trimming shortened V by 5 bases and J by 0 bases, and 20 bases separated the two germline ends. In DNA form, the CDR3 reads TGTGCCAGCAGCATAAGTCCCGTGAGGGGGAGCTCCTACAATGAGCAGTTCTTC. It specifies CASSISPVRGSSYNEQFF.

This clone is a singleton in its sample. V gene TRBV4-3 combines with J gene TRBJ2-7; D may be TRBD2 (7 bases). Germline V gene sequence: CDR1 LGHNA, CDR2 YSLEER. The germline V and J ends were trimmed by 0 bases and 7 bases, with 13 bases remaining between them. CDR3 length: 14 amino acids. This CDR3 reads CASSQDLQGGEQYF. In nucleotides, the CDR3 is TGCGCCAGCAGCCAAGATCTACAGGGAGGGGAGCAGTACTTC.

CDR3 amino acids: CASGLREPNQPQHF. In nucleotides, the CDR3 is TGTGCTAGTGGTTTGAGGGAGCCCAATCAGCCCCAGCATTTT. J is TRBJ1-5 and V is TRBV12-5; D remains unclear. The germline CDR1 and CDR2 sequences are LGHNT and FRNRAP. Trimming took 2 bases from V and 3 from J, leaving 8 bases between them. This CDR3 has 14 amino acids.

The chain combines TRBV29-1 with TRBJ2-1; 7 bases are shared with TRBD1. From germline, CDR1 is SQVTM and CDR2 ANQGSEA. The ends lost 1 base at V and 8 bases at J; junction bases unmatched: 8. The CDR3 sequence is 14 residues long. The CDR3 DNA follows: TGCAGCGTTGAAGTTGCAAACAGGGGATATGAGCAGTTCTTC. It codes for CSVEVANRGYEQFF.

The chain combines TRBV4-2 with TRBJ1-1, with TRBD1 as a possible D gene (5 bases). Germline V CDR1 and CDR2: LGHNA, YNFKEQ. The CDR3 is 15 amino acids. V was pared by 0 bases and J by 6 bases, with 14 bases between. CDR3 protein: CASSQDRQGFAEAFF. The CDR3 DNA reads as TGTGCCAGCAGCCAAGATCGTCAGGGTTTCGCTGAAGCTTTCTTT.

The chain is built from TRBV7-7 and TRBJ1-1, with 7 bases matching TRBD1. The CDR3 is 13 amino acids. CDR1 is SSHAT and CDR2 is FNYEAQ in the germline V gene (reference sequence). V dropped 5 bases and J dropped 0; count of bases not matched to a gene: 0. CDR3 DNA sequence: TGTGCCAGCAGCCAGGGGGTGAACACTGAAGCTTTCTTT. It translates to CASSQGVNTEAFF.

The V gene is TRBV19, the J gene TRBJ1-2; TRBD1 is a possible D gene (5 bases). V lost 5 bases and J 4 bases, leaving 14 bases between the germline ends. Looked up from germline, CDR1 is LNHDA and CDR2 is SQIVND (reference sequence). The CDR3 contains 14 residues. The CDR3 DNA sequence: TGTGCCAGTAGTTTAAGGATGGACACCTATGGCTACACCTTC. Its protein product is CASSLRMDTYGYTF.

The chain combines TRBV20-1 with TRBJ1-1; perhaps TRBD1 as D (6 bases). The V gene lost 6 bases and the J gene lost 10 bases, with 15 bases spanning the gap. Germline V CDR1 and CDR2: DFQATT, SNEGSKA (reference sequence). This CDR3 is 11 amino acids long. As DNA, the CDR3 is TGCAGTGCCGGGGGGCAAACGCGAGCTTTCTTT. Its protein product is CSAGGQTRAFF.

The CDR3 loop reads CASSAQGLQPQHF. Written as DNA, the CDR3 is TGTGCCAGCAGTGCTCAGGGTCTTCAGCCCCAGCATTTT. V usage is TRBV12-3 or TRBV12-4 and J usage is TRBJ1-5; possibly TRBD1 for D (5 bases). The V end lost 5 bases, the J end lost 6 bases, and 11 bases lay between the germline ends. CDR3 length equals 13 residues.

The chain recombines TRBV18 with TRBJ1-2; TRBD1 might be the D (5 bases). Germline values: CDR1 KGHSH, CDR2 LQKENI. The CDR3 totals 14 residues. V shed 2 bases and J shed 4 bases, with 11 bases lying between them. The CDR3 DNA sequence: TGTGCCAGCTCACCATTTACAGGATCCTATGGCTACACCTTC. Residues: CASSPFTGSYGYTF.

A remark on this clone: The junction departs from germline at one end; a sequencing error may be responsible. V usage is TRBV27 and J usage is TRBJ1-1; TRBD1 matches at 8 bases. This CDR3 region has 16 residues. CDR1 MNHEY and CDR2 SMNVEV come from the germline V gene (reference sequence). The CDR3 coding sequence is TGTGCCAGCAGTTCCCTGGCAGGGGGCGAGTACACTGGAGCTTTCTTT. Translated, it gives CASSSLAGGEYTGAFF.

A word on this clone: Other DNA sequences within the sample encode an identical CDR3. This chain connects TRBV9 to TRBJ1-6, with no clear D. V lost 0 bases and J lost 0, with 4 bases in between. CDR1 and CDR2 from the germline V gene are SGDLS and YYNGEE. This CDR3 comprises 15 residues. The CDR3 DNA is TGTGCCAGCAGCGTAGGCAGCTCCTATAATTCACCCCTCCACTTT. This translates into CASSVGSSYNSPLHF.

This chain joins TRBV7-9 and TRBJ2-3; 9 positions match TRBD1. In germline, CDR1 is SEHNR, CDR2 FQNEAQ (reference sequence). V dropped 4 bases and J dropped 2; count of bases not matched to a gene: 4. The CDR3 extends over 15 amino acids. CDR3: CASSSRTGDTDTQYF. As DNA, the CDR3 is TGTGCCAGCAGCTCCAGGACAGGGGACACAGATACGCAGTATTTT.

CDR3: CASSYSDRDVGEQFF. For the CDR3, the DNA is TGTGCCAGCAGTTACTCGGACAGGGATGTGGGTGAGCAGTTCTTC. The V and J genes are TRBV6-2 or TRBV6-3 and TRBJ2-1; 8 positions match TRBD1. Germline loops: CDR1 MNHEY, CDR2 SVGEGT. V was pared by 0 bases and J by 9 bases, with 7 bases of the junction left unmatched. There are 15 residues in the CDR3.

The genes are TRBV15 and TRBJ2-7, with 9 bases fitting TRBD1. Germline CDR1 is LNHNV and CDR2 is YYDKDF (reference sequence). There are 13 residues in the CDR3. Trimming at V came to 9 bases and at J to 4 bases, leaving 7 bases not matched to a gene. The CDR3 bases are TGTGCCACAAGTCCCGGGACAGGGTACGAGCAGTACTTC. This encodes CATSPGTGYEQYF.

In this sample, this clone turned up once. The J gene is TRBJ2-5, the V gene TRBV7-3; TRBD1 matches at 9 bases. The ends lost 5 bases at V and 3 bases at J; junction bases unmatched: 4. The germline V gene encodes CDR1 SGHTA and CDR2 FQGTGA. The CDR3 spans 14 residues. The CDR3 region is CASSTTGGEETQYF. The CDR3 coding sequence is TGTGCCAGCAGCACAACAGGGGGCGAAGAGACCCAGTACTTC.

The CDR3 is CASSDIPGDTQYF. CDR3 sequence (DNA): TGTGCCAGCAGCGACATCCCAGGGGATACGCAGTATTTT. The chain links TRBV9 to TRBJ2-3; TRBD1 might be the D (5 bases). Trimming shortened V by 3 bases and J by 6 bases, and 11 bases separated the two germline ends. CDR3 size: 13 residues. The germline V gene encodes CDR1 SGDLS and CDR2 YYNGEE.

This chain connects TRBV7-3 to TRBJ2-1; 8 bases line up with TRBD1. Germline CDR1 is SGHTA and CDR2 is FQGTGA. CDR3 length: 14 amino acids. The J segment lost 8 bases and the V segment lost 3 bases, leaving 6 bases of the junction unmatched. The CDR3 DNA reads TGTGCCAGCAGCTTGACTGGACAGGGCGATGAGCAGTTCTTC. It specifies CASSLTGQGDEQFF.

The V and J genes are TRBV11-2 and TRBJ1-5, with TRBD1 matching over 7 bases. Unmatched junction bases numbered 2, after V lost 3 bases and J lost 6 bases. The CDR3 sequence is 13 residues long. Germline V gives CDR1 SGHAT, CDR2 FQNNGV. The CDR3: CASSFNRGQPQHF. The CDR3 region has the DNA TGTGCCAGCAGCTTTAACAGGGGTCAGCCCCAGCATTTT.

This clone has only one observation. The V call is TRBV5-1, the J call TRBJ1-3; D not certain. This CDR3 comprises 13 residues. V lost 3 bases and J 0 bases, leaving 4 bases between the germline ends. CDR1 is SGHRS and CDR2 is YFSETQ in the germline V gene. CDR3 residues: CASSSVSGNTIYF. The CDR3 nucleotides read TGCGCCAGCAGCTCGGTCTCTGGAAACACCATATATTTT.

The chain uses TRBV9 and TRBJ1-4, with 9 positions matching TRBD1. The J segment lost 12 bases and the V segment lost 0 bases, leaving 18 bases of the junction unmatched. Germline values: CDR1 SGDLS, CDR2 YYNGEE. This CDR3 has 18 residues. The CDR3 DNA sequence: TGTGCCAGCAGCGTAGGCCCACTCCTGACAGGGGGGGACGAGGAACTGTTTTTT. It translates to CASSVGPLLTGGDEELFF.

The chain joins TRBV2 to TRBJ2-1; the match to TRBD2 covers 14 bases. V lost 6 bases, J lost 9 bases, and 4 bases stayed unmatched. The CDR3 is made up of 14 amino acids. CDR1 and CDR2 (germline): SNHLY, FYNNEI. CDR3 amino acids: CASRVGTSGGEQFF. The CDR3 DNA is TGTGCCAGCAGAGTCGGGACTAGCGGGGGTGAGCAGTTCTTC.

This rearrangement joins TRBV7-2 to TRBJ2-1; 8 nucleotides match TRBD1. The CDR3 has 16 residues. The V segment lost 1 base and the J segment 4 bases; nucleotides outside the gene matches: 6. CDR1 SGHTA and CDR2 FQGNSA come from the germline V gene. In DNA, the CDR3 is TGTGCCAGCAGCTTAGTTCCCGGGACAGGTTACAATGAGCAGTTCTTC. It is translated as CASSLVPGTGYNEQFF.

The chain uses TRBV7-9 and TRBJ2-5; TRBD2 matches at 9 bases. Per the germline V gene, CDR1 is SEHNR and CDR2 is FQNEAQ (reference sequence). After removal of 1 base from V and 4 bases from J, the junction contained 4 bases not matched to a gene. The length of the CDR3 is 15 residues. CDR3 DNA sequence: TGTGCCAGCAGCTTAGGAGGTAGCGGGGGAGAGACCCAGTACTTC. Protein product: CASSLGGSGGETQYF.

Note on this clone: Other nucleotide sequences from this sample produce the same CDR3. This chain joins TRBV11-2 and TRBJ1-2; a possible D gene is TRBD1 (6 bases). CDR3 length: 17 residues. Trimming removed 5 bases at V and 0 bases at J, with 19 bases between. CDR1 and CDR2 (germline): SGHAT, FQNNGV. The chain's CDR3 is CASSTRRGLGANYGYTF. The CDR3, as DNA: TGTGCCAGCAGCACCCGCAGGGGATTGGGGGCTAACTATGGCTACACCTTC.